This T cell receptor (beta chain) was found in a study of blood T cells in healthy people across ages. Study-level results: Higher diversity, along with more naive CD4+ cells, distinguished long-lived donors from aged donors. The fall in TCR beta diversity per million T cells was roughly linear with age. Estimates based on one million T cells were treated as lower bounds.

Combining a sample-barcoded 5' primer with a J-beta primer mix, a second PCR ran for roughly 7 to 12 cycles. Every sample produced at least 3 million CDR3-containing paired-end reads. TCRdb called the 5' RACE reads again in MiXCR, with one record for every CDR3 protein. The top ten clones hold approximately 7.9% of a sample with over a million distinct CDR3 sequences, roughly 45% of them seen once. CDR1 and CDR2 (germline): DFQATT, SNEGSKA (reference sequence). V lost 6 bases to trimming and J lost 9 bases; unmatched junction nucleotides: 17. CDR3 size: 16 residues. This clonotype appeared a few times. As yet, its antigen is unknown.

The origin of this receptor is a woman between 18 and 29 years old in good health. The sample comprised blood. The gene calls are TRBV20-1 and TRBJ2-1; 10 bases are shared with TRBD2. Written as DNA, the CDR3 is TGCAGTGCCCGGACGGCTAGCGGGAGAGTTCGGGTTGAGCAGTTCTTC. Its translation: CSARTASGRVRVEQFF.